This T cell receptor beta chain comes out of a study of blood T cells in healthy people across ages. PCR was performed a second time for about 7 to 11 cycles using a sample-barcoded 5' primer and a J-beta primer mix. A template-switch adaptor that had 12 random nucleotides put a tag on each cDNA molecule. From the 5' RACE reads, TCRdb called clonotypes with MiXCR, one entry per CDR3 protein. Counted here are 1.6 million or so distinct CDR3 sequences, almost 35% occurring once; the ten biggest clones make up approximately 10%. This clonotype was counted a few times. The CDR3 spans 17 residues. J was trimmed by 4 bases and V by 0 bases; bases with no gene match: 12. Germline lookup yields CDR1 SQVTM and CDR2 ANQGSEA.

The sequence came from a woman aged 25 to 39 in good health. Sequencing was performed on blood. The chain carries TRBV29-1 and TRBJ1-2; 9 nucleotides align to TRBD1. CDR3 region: CSVEDLGTGTTGYGYTF. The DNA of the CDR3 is TGCAGCGTTGAAGATCTGGGGACAGGGACGACGGGCTATGGCTACACCTTC.